A selection of T cell receptor beta chains follows, all from one sample in a study of breast tumors, draining lymph nodes, adjacent tissues. TCRdb fed the multiplex PCR reads into MiXCR, producing one record per CDR3 protein. The sample has around 100,000 distinct CDR3 sequences; around 21% are singletons. Sequences were obtained from axillary lymph node tissue. Every receptor here comes from a female donor with breast cancer. Some clones in this sample may be carry-over from other donors' samples. Each CDR3 is given with its conserved first and last residue. Each record gives: D gene, clone size, V gene, J gene, CDR3 protein, CDR3 DNA. The D gene is left open where the match is weak. Clone size is given as once, few, many, or a class for an expanded clone.

NA,few,TRBV28,TRBJ2-6,CASSLYPMGANVLTF,TGTGCCAGCAGTTTATACCCGATGGGGGCCAACGTCCTGACTTTC
TRBD1,many,TRBV10-3,TRBJ1-6,CAIRSDRDISPLHF,TGTGCCATCAGGTCCGACAGGGATATTTCACCCCTCCACTTT
TRBD1,many,TRBV3-1,TRBJ2-1,CASSQEDRARQFF,TGTGCCAGCAGCCAAGAAGACAGGGCTCGGCAGTTCTTC
NA,many,TRBV2,TRBJ1-3,CASSPRRGSGNTIYF,TGTGCCAGCAGCCCGAGGCGCGGCTCTGGAAACACCATATATTTT
TRBD2,few,TRBV6-2/TRBV6-3,TRBJ2-3,CASSPLAATTDTQYF,TGTGCCAGCAGCCCACTAGCGGCTACCACAGATACGCAGTATTTT
NA,many,TRBV15,TRBJ1-2,CATSEGANYGYTF,TGTGCCACCAGCGAGGGGGCTAACTATGGCTACACCTTC
NA,many,TRBV2,TRBJ2-7,CASRASYEQYF,TGTGCCAGCAGAGCTAGCTACGAGCAGTACTTC
TRBD1,many,TRBV2,TRBJ1-5,CASSPGQGRGSQPQHF,TGTGCCAGCAGTCCCGGACAGGGGAGGGGGAGTCAGCCCCAGCATTTT
NA,many,TRBV27,TRBJ1-2,CATLHPSYGYTF,TGTGCCACCCTACATCCCAGCTATGGCTACACCTTC
NA,many,TRBV19,TRBJ1-5,CASSEPGVTSGPQHF,TGTGCCAGTAGTGAACCTGGGGTCACCTCAGGGCCCCAGCATTTT
TRBD1,many,TRBV6-5,TRBJ2-2,CASRTQGAGTGELFF,TGTGCCAGCAGAACCCAGGGGGCGGGCACCGGGGAGCTGTTTTTT
NA,many,TRBV7-2,TRBJ2-7,CASSLRDPSYEQYF,TGTGCCAGCAGCTTAAGGGACCCCTCCTACGAGCAGTACTTC
NA,many,TRBV20-1,TRBJ1-5,CSARTVRSNQPQHF,TGCAGTGCTAGGACGGTCAGGAGTAATCAGCCCCAGCATTTT
TRBD1,many,TRBV2,TRBJ1-4,CASLRDRNNEKLFF,TGTGCCAGCCTGAGGGACAGAAATAATGAAAAACTGTTTTTT